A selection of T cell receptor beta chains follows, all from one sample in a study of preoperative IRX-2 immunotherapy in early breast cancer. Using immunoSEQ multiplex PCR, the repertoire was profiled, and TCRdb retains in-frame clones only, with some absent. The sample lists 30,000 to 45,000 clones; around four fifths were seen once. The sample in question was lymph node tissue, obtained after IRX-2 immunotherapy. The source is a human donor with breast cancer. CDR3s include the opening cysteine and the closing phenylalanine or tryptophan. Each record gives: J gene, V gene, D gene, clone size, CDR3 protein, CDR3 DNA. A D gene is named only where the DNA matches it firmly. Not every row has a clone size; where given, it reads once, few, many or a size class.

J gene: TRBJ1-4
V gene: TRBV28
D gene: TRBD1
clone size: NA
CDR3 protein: CASRRDRAANEKLFF
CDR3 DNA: TGTGCCAGCAGACGGGACAGGGCGGCTAATGAAAAACTGTTTTTT

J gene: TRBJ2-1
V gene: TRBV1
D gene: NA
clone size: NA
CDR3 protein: CASSFREYNEQFF
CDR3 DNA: TGCGCCAGCAGCTTCCGGGAGTACAATGAGCAGTTCTTC

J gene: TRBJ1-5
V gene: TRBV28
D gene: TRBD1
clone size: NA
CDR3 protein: CASRGTVARQPQHF
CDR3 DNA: TGTGCCAGCAGGGGGACAGTAGCGCGTCAGCCCCAGCATTTT

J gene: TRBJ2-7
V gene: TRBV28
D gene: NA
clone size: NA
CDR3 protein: CASSTQSPGSPYEQYF
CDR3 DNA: TGTGCCAGCAGCACTCAATCTCCGGGGAGCCCCTACGAGCAGTACTTC

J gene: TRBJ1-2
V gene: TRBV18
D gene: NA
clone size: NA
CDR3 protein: CASSPPSDLWSYTF
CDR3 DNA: TGTGCCAGCTCACCACCGTCCGATTTGTGGAGCTACACCTTC

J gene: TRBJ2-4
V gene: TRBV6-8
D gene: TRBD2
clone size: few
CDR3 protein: CASTPGGAGGIQYF
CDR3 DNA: TGTGCCAGCACCCCGGGAGGGGCAGGAGGCATTCAGTACTTC

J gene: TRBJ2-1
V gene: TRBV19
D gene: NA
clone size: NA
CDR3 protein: CASRPGLPYNEQFF
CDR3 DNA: TGTGCCAGTAGACCTGGACTACCCTACAATGAGCAGTTCTTC

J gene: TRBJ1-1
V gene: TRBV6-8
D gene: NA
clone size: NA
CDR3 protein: CASGGSDRPNTEAFF
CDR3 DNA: TGTGCCAGCGGTGGATCCGACCGGCCGAACACTGAAGCTTTCTTT

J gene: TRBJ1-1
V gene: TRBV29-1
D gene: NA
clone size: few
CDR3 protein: CSVVAAPNTEAFF
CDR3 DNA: TGCAGCGTTGTGGCCGCCCCGAACACTGAAGCTTTCTTT

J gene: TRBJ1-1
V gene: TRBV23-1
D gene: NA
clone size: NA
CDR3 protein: CASSQDRTRSVAFF
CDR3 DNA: TGCGCCAGCAGCCAAGATAGGACCAGGTCGGTAGCTTTCTTT

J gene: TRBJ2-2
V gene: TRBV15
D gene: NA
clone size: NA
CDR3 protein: CATSLKGNTGELFF
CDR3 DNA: TGTGCCACCAGCTTAAAGGGGAACACCGGGGAGCTGTTTTTT

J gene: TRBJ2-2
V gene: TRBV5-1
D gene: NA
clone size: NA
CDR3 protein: CASSLSWGNTGELFF
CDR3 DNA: TGCGCCAGCAGCTTGTCTTGGGGGAACACCGGGGAGCTGTTTTTT

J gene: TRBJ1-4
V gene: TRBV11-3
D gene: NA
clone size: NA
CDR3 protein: CASSLRGGGWTNEKLFF
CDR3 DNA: TGTGCCAGCAGCTTACGGGGAGGGGGATGGACTAATGAAAAACTGTTTTTT

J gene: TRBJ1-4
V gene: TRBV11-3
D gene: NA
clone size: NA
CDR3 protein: CASSPRTAREKLFF
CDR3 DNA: TGTGCCAGCAGCCCGAGGACAGCTCGCGAAAAACTGTTTTTT

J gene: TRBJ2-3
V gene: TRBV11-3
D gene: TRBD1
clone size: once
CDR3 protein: CASSLAGQGSDTQYF
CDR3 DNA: TGTGCCAGCAGCTTGGCGGGACAGGGGTCGGATACGCAGTATTTT

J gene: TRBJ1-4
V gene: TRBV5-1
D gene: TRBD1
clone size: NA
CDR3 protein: CASSAQGRDEKLFF
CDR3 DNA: TGCGCCAGCAGCGCACAGGGGAGGGACGAAAAACTGTTTTTT

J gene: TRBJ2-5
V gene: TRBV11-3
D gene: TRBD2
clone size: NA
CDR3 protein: CASSLTQGGETQYF
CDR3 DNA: TGTGCCAGCAGCTTAACCCAGGGAGGGGAGACCCAGTACTTC

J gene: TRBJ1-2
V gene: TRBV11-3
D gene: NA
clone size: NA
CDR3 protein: CASSPGTGLNYGYTF
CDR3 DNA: TGTGCCAGCAGCCCGGGGACGGGACTTAACTATGGCTACACCTTC

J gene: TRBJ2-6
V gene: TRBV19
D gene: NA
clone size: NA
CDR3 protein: CASRAQAGSSGANVLTF
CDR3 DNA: TGTGCCAGTAGGGCCCAGGCGGGAAGCTCTGGGGCCAACGTCCTGACTTTC

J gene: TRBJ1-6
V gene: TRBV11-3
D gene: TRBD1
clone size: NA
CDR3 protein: CASSERTGTNSPLHF
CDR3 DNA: TGTGCCAGCAGCGAACGGACAGGGACGAATTCACCCCTCCACTTT

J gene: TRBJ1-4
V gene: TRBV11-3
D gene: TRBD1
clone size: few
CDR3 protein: CASSSTDRGNEKLFF
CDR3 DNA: TGTGCCAGCAGCTCCACCGACAGGGGTAATGAAAAACTGTTTTTT

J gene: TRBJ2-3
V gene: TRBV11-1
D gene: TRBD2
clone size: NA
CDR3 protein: CASSLGTSATDTQYF
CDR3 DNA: TGTGCCAGCAGCCTCGGGACTAGCGCCACAGATACGCAGTATTTT

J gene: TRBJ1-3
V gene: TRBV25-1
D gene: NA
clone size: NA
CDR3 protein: CASSNQPRGTGNTIYF
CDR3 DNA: TGTGCCAGCAGTAACCAACCCCGGGGTACGGGAAACACCATATATTTT

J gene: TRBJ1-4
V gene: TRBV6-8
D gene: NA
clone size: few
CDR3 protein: CASSGRDTGNEKLFF
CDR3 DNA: TGTGCCAGCAGCGGCCGGGACACAGGGAATGAAAAACTGTTTTTT

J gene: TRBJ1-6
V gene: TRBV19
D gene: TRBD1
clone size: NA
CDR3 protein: CASSRGTGFGNNSPLHF
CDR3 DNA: TGTGCCAGTAGTCGAGGGACAGGGTTTGGGAATAATTCACCCCTCCACTTT

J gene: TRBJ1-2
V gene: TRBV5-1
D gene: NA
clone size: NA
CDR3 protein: CASSRMGGLQGYTF
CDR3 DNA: TGCGCCAGCAGCCGGATGGGTGGGTTGCAGGGCTACACCTTC

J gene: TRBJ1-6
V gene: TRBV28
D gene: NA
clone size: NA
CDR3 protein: CASSLYVGWAGSPLHF
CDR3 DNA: TGTGCCAGCAGTTTATACGTGGGATGGGCGGGTTCACCCCTCCACTTT

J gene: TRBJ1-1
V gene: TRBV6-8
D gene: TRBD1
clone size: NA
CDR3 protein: CASSTYHRGRGCFF
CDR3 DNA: TGTGCCAGCAGTACCTATCACAGGGGCCGAGGTTGTTTCTTT

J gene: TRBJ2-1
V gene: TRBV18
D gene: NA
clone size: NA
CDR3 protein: CASSPQGSSYNEQFF
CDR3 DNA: TGTGCCAGCTCACCACAGGGCAGCTCCTACAATGAGCAGTTCTTC

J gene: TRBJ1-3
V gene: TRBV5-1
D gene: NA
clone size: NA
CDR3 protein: CASSSQTVSSGNTIYF
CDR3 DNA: TGCGCCAGCAGCTCACAGACGGTATCCTCTGGAAACACCATATATTTT

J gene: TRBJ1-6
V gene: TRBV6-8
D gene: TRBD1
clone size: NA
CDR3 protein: CASNSRDRGGSPLHF
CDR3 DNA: TGTGCCAGCAATTCCCGGGACAGGGGAGGATCACCCCTCCACTTT

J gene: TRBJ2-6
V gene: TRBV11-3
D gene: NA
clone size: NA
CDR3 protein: CASSRSSGANVLTF
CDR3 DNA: TGTGCCAGCAGTCGGTCCTCTGGGGCCAACGTCCTGACTTTC

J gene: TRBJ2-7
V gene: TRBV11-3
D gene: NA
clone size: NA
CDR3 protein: CASISTAPPFYEQYF
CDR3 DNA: TGTGCCAGCATCTCGACGGCACCCCCCTTCTACGAGCAGTACTTC

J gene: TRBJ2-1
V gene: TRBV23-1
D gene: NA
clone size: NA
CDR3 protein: CANSQKGKPYNEQFF
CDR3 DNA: TGCGCCAACAGTCAAAAGGGAAAACCCTACAATGAGCAGTTCTTC

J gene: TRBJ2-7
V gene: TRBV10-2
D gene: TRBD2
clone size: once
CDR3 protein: CASSVDGGAVPYEQYF
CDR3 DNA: TGCGCCAGCAGTGTGGACGGGGGGGCCGTCCCCTACGAGCAGTACTTC

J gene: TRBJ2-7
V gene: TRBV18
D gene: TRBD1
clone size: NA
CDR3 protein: CASSPRQGPTYEQYF
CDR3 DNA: TGTGCCAGCTCACCTAGACAGGGCCCTACCTACGAGCAGTACTTC

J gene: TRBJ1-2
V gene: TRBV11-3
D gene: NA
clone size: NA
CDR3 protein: CASSLVVGPRRSYGYTF
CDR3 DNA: TGTGCCAGCAGCTTAGTAGTAGGGCCTCGACGTAGCTATGGCTACACCTTC

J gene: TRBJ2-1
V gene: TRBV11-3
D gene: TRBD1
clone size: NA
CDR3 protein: CASGKGDRGPYNEQFF
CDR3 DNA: TGTGCCAGCGGGAAGGGGGACAGGGGGCCCTACAATGAGCAGTTCTTC

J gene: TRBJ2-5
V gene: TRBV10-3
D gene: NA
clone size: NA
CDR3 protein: CAISEPSTETQYF
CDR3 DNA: TGTGCCATCAGTGAGCCTAGCACGGAGACCCAGTACTTC

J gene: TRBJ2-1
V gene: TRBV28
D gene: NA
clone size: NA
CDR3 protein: CASSSPRQTREASYNEQFF
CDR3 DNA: TGTGCCAGCAGTTCGCCCCGCCAAACCCGGGAAGCCTCCTACAATGAGCAGTTCTTC